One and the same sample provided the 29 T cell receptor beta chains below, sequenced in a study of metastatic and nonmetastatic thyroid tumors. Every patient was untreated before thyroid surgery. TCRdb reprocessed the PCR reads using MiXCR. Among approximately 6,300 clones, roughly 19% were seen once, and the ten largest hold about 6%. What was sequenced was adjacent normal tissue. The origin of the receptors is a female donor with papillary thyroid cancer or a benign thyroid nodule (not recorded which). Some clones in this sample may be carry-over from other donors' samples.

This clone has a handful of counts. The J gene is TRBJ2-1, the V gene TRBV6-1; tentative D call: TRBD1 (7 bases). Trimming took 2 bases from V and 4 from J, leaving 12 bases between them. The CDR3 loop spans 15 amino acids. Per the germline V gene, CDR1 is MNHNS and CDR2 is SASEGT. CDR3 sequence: CASSEWAGGYNEQFF. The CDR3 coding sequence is TGTGCCAGCAGTGAATGGGCAGGGGGGTACAATGAGCAGTTCTTC.

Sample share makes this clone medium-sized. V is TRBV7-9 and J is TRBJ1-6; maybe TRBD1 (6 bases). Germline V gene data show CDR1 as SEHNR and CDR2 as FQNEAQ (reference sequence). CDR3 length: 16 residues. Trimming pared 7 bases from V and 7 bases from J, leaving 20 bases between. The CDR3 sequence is CASILTTGGQNSPLHF. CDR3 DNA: TGTGCCAGCATCCTAACAACCGGAGGACAGAATTCACCCCTCCACTTT.

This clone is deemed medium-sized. CDR3 region: CASSSRGGSVLETQYF. CDR3 coding DNA: TGTGCCAGCAGTTCCCGGGGTGGAAGCGTACTGGAGACCCAGTACTTC. The chain joins TRBV6-1 to TRBJ2-5, with D tentatively TRBD2 (5 bases). The V gene lost 5 bases and the J gene lost 5 bases, with 21 bases spanning the gap. This CDR3 region has 16 residues. Germline V gene lookup returns CDR1 MNHNS and CDR2 SASEGT.

CDR3 amino acids: CASSLSGGAPQHF. CDR3 in DNA: TGCGCCAGCAGCTTATCCGGGGGCGCGCCCCAGCATTTT. This chain links TRBV5-1 with TRBJ1-5; a possible D gene is TRBD1 (6 bases). Germline values: CDR1 SGHRS, CDR2 YFSETQ. V was shortened by 2 bases and J by 9 bases, with 12 bases between the two germline ends. The length of the CDR3 is 13 residues.

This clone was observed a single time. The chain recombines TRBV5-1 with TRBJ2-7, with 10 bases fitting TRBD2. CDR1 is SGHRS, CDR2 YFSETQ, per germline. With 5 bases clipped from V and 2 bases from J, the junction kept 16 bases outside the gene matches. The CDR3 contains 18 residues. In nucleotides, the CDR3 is TGCGCCAGCAGATGTTCTCTAGCGGGAGTGGGGGCCCCCTACGAGCAGTACTTC. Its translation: CASRCSLAGVGAPYEQYF. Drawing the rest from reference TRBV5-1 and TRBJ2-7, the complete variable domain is KAGVTQTPRYLIKTRGQQVTLSCSPISGHRSVSWYQQTPGQGLQFLFEYFSETQRNKGNFPGRFSGRQFSNSRSEMNVSTLELGDSALYLCASRCSLAGVGAPYEQYFGPGTRLTVT.

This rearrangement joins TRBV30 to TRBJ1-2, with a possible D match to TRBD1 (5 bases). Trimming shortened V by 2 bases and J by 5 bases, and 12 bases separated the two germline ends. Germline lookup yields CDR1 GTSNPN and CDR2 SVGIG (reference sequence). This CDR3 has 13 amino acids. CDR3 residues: CAWSRGRHYGYTF. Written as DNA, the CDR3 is TGTGCCTGGAGTAGGGGACGGCATTATGGCTACACCTTC.

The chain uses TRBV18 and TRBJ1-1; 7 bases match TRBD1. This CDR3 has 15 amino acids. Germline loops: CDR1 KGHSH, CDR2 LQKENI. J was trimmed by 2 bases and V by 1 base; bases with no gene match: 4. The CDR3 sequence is CASSPQGALNTEAFF. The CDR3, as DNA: TGTGCCAGCTCACCACAGGGGGCACTAAACACTGAAGCTTTCTTT. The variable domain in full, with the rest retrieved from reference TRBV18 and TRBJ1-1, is NAGVMQNPRHLVRRRGQEARLRCSPMKGHSHVYWYRQLPEEGLKFMVYLQKENIIDESGMPKERFSAEFPKEGPSILRIQQVVRGDSAAYFCASSPQGALNTEAFFGQGTRLTVV.

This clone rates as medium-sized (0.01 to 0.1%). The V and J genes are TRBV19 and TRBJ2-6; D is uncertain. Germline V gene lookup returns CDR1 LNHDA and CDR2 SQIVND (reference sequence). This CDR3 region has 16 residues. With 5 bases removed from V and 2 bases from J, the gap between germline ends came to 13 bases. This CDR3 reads CASSLPRGAGANVLTF. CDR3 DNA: TGTGCCAGTAGTCTCCCCCGCGGAGCTGGGGCCAACGTCCTGACTTTC.

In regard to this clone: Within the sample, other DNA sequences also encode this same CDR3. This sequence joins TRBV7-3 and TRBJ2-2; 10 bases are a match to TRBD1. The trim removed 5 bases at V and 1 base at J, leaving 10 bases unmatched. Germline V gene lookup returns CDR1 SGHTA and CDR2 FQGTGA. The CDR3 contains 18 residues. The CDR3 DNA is TGTGCCAGCAGCACACCACCCGGGACAGGGGTGAACACCGGGGAGCTGTTTTTT. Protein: CASSTPPGTGVNTGELFF.

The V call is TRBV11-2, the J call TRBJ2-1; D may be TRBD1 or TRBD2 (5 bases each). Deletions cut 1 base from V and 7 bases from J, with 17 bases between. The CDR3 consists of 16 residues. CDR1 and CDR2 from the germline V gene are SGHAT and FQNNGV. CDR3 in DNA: TGTGCCAGCAGCTTAGGAGGGCTAGCAGGGCAAAATGAGCAGTTCTTC. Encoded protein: CASSLGGLAGQNEQFF. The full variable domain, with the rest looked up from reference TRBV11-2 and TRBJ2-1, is EAGVAQSPRYKIIEKRQSVAFWCNPISGHATLYWYQQILGQGPKLLIQFQNNGVVDDSQLPKDRFSAERLKGVDSTLKIQPAKLEDSAVYLCASSLGGLAGQNEQFFGPGTRLTVL.

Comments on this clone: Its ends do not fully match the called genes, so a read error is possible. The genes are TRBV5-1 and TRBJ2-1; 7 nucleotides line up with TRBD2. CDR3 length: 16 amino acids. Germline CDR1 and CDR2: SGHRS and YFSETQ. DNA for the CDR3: TGCGCCAGCAGCTTGGATTTGCGGGGGACCTACACTGAGCAGTTCTTC. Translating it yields CASSLDLRGTYTEQFF.

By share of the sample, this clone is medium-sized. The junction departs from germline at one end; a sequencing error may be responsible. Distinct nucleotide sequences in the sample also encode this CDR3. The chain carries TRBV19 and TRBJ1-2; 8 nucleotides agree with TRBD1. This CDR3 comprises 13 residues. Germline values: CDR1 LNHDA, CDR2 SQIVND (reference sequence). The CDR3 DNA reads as TGTGCTAGTAAACACAGGGGGAACTATGGCTACACCTTC. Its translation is CASKHRGNYGYTF.

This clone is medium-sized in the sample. The CDR3 DNA sequence: TGTGCCAGCAGTTTATTGACAGGAGCGGGGAGAAAGCCCCAGCATTTT. Residues: CASSLLTGAGRKPQHF. V is TRBV28 and J is TRBJ1-5; TRBD1 is a possible D gene (6 bases). V was shortened by 1 base and J by 8 bases, with 18 bases between the two germline ends. The CDR3 contains 16 residues. Per the germline V gene, CDR1 is MDHEN and CDR2 is SYDVKM.

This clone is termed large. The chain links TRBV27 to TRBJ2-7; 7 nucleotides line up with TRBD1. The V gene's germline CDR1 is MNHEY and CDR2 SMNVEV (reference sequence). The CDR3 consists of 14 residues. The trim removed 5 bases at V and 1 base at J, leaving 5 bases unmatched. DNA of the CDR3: TGTGCCAGCAGTCCCGACAGGGAGTCCTACGAGCAGTACTTC. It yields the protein CASSPDRESYEQYF.

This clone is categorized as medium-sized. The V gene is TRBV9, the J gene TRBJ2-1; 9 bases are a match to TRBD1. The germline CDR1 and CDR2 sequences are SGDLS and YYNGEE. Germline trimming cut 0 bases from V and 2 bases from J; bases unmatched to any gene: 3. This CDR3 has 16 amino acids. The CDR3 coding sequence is TGTGCCAGCAGCGTAGGAGGACAGGGGACCTACAATGAGCAGTTCTTC. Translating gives CASSVGGQGTYNEQFF. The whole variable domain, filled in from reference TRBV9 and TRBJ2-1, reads DSGVTQTPKHLITATGQRVTLRCSPRSGDLSVYWYQQSLDQGLQFLIQYYNGEERAKGNILERFSAQQFPDLHSELNLSSLELGDSALYFCASSVGGQGTYNEQFFGPGTRLTVL.

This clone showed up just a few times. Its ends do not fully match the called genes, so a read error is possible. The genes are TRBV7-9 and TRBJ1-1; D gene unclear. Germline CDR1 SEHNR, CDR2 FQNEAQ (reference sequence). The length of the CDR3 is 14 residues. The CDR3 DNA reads TGTGCCATCAGCTTGGAGGGTTGTTGGACTGAAGCTTTCTTT. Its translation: CAISLEGCWTEAFF. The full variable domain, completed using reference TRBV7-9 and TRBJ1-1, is DTGVSQNPRHKITKRGQNVTFRCDPISEHNRLYWYRQTLGQGPEFLTYFQNEAQLEKSRLLSDRFSAERPKGSFSTLEIQRTEQGDSAMYLCAISLEGCWTEAFFGQGTRLTVV.

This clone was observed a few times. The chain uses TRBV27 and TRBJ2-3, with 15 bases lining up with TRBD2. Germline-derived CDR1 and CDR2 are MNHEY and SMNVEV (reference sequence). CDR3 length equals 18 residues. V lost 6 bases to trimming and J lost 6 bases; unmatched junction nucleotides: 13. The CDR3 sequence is CASSPRTSGRDGRDTQYF. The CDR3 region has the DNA TGTGCCAGCAGCCCCCGGACTAGCGGGAGGGATGGCCGCGATACGCAGTATTTT.

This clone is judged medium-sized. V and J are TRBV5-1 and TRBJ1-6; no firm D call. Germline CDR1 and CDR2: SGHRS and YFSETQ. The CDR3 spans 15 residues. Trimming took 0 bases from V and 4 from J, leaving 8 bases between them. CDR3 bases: TGCGCCAGCAGCTTGGAGGGTCCGTATAATTCACCCCTCCACTTT. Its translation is CASSLEGPYNSPLHF. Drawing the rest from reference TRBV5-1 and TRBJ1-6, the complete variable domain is KAGVTQTPRYLIKTRGQQVTLSCSPISGHRSVSWYQQTPGQGLQFLFEYFSETQRNKGNFPGRFSGRQFSNSRSEMNVSTLELGDSALYLCASSLEGPYNSPLHFGNGTRLTVT.

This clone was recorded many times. CDR3 loop: CASKGMTVIGDEQFF. DNA of the CDR3: TGCGCCAGCAAGGGGATGACGGTGATAGGGGATGAGCAGTTCTTC. The chain uses TRBV5-1 and TRBJ2-1, with D possibly TRBD1 on 5 matching bases. Germline lookup yields CDR1 SGHRS and CDR2 YFSETQ. The V end lost 6 bases, the J end lost 8 bases, and 21 bases lay between the germline ends. This CDR3 region has 15 residues.

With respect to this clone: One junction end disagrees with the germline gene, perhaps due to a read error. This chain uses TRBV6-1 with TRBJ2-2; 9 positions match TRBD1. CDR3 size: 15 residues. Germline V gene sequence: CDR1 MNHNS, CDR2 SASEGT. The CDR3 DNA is TGTGCCAGCAGCCAAAGACAGGGGGGCTCCGGGGAGGTGTTTTTT. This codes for CASSQRQGGSGEVFF.

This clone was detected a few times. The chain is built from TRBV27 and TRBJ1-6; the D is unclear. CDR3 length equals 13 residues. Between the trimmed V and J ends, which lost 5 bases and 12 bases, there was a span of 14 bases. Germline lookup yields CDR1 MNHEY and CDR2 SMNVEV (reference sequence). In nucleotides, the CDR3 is TGTGCCAGCAGTGCGCCTTCGGCGGTACCCCTCCACTTT. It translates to CASSAPSAVPLHF.

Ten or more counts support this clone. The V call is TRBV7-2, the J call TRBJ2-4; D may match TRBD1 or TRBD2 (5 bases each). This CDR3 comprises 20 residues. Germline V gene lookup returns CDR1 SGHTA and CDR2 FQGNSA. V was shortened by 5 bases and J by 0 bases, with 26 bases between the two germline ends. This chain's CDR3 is CASSTLDRDVRYLAKNIQYF. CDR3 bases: TGTGCCAGCAGCACACTAGACCGGGACGTACGTTATCTAGCCAAAAACATTCAGTACTTC.

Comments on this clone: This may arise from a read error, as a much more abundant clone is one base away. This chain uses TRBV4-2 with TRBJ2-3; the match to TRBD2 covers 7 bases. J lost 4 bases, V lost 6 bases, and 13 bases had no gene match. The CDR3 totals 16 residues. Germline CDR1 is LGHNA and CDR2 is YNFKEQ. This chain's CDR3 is CASRIERGKIADTQYF. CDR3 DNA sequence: TGTGCCAGCAGAATAGAGCGGGGCAAAATAGCAGATACGCAGTATTTT.

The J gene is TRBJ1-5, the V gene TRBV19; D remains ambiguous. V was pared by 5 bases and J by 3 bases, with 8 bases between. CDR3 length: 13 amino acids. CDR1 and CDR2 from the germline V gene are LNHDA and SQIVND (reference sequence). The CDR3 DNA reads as TGTGCCAGTAGTGTTAGTAACAATCAGCCCCAGCATTTT. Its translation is CASSVSNNQPQHF.

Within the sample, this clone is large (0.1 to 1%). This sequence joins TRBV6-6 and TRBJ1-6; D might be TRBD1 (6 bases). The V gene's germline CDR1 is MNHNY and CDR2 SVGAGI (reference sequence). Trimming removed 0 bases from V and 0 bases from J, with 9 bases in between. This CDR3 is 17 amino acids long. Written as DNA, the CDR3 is TGTGCCAGCAGTTACTCGAGGGGGAGCTCCTATAATTCACCCCTCCACTTT. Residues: CASSYSRGSSYNSPLHF.

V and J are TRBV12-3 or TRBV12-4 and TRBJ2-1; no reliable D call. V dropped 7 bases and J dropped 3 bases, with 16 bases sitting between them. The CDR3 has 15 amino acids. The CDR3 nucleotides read TGTGCCAGCATATCGGACCGCTTAATCTACAATGAGCAGTTCTTC. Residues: CASISDRLIYNEQFF.

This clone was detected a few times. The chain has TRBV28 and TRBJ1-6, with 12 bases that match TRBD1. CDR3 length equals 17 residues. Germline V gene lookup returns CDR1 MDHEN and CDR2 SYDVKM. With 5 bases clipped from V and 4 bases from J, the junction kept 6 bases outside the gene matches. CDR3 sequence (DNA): TGTGCCAGCAGTCAGGGGACAGGGGGCATATATAATTCACCCCTCCACTTT. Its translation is CASSQGTGGIYNSPLHF.

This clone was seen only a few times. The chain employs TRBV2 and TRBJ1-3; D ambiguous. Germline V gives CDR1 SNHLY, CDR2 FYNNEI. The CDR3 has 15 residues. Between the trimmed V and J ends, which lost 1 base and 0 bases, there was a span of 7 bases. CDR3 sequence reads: CASSEGVVSGNTIYF. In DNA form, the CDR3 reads TGTGCCAGCAGTGAAGGGGTCGTCTCTGGAAACACCATATATTTT.

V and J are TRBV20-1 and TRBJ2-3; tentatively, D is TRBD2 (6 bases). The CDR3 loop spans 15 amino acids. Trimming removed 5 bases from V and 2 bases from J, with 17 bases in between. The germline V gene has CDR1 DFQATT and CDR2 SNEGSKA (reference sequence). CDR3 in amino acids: CSAPTSPSVTDTQYF. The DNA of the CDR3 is TGCAGTGCTCCCACCTCGCCTAGCGTCACAGATACGCAGTATTTT.